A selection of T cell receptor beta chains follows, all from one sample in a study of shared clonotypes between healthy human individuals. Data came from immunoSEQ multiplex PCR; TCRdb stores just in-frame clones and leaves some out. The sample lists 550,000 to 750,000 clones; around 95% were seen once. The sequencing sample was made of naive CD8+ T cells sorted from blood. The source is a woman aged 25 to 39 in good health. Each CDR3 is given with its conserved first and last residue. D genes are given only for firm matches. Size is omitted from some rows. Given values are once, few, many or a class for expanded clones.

CDR3nt: TGTGCCAGTGCTGTGGGGGCCTTCAATGAGCAGTTCTTC
CDR3aa: CASAVGAFNEQFF
d_gene: -
j_gene: TRBJ2-1
abundance: -
v_gene: TRBV27

CDR3nt: TGTGCCAGCTCGCAGACTGGGACTAGCGGGAGCTCCTACAATGAGCAGTTCTTC
CDR3aa: CASSQTGTSGSSYNEQFF
d_gene: TRBD2
j_gene: TRBJ2-1
abundance: -
v_gene: TRBV18

CDR3nt: TGTGCCAGCATATTACCGGGACAGGGCATCAATGAGCAGTTCTTC
CDR3aa: CASILPGQGINEQFF
d_gene: TRBD1
j_gene: TRBJ2-1
abundance: -
v_gene: TRBV7-9

CDR3nt: TGTGCCAGCAGCTTGGCCGGGGCGGGAGGGCCGGAGGGGGAGCTGTTTTTT
CDR3aa: CASSLAGAGGPEGELFF
d_gene: TRBD2
j_gene: TRBJ2-2
abundance: -
v_gene: TRBV5-6

CDR3nt: TGTGCCAGCAGCGTTGGGGGGCCCGGGAACACTGAAGCTTTCTTT
CDR3aa: CASSVGGPGNTEAFF
d_gene: -
j_gene: TRBJ1-1
abundance: -
v_gene: TRBV9

CDR3nt: TGCGCCAGCAGCCAAGTCGGTGGTCTTGAGCAGTACTTC
CDR3aa: CASSQVGGLEQYF
d_gene: -
j_gene: TRBJ2-7
abundance: -
v_gene: TRBV4-1

CDR3nt: TGTGCCAGCAGCCCACAGAAGTACCAAGAGACCCAGTACTTC
CDR3aa: CASSPQKYQETQYF
d_gene: -
j_gene: TRBJ2-5
abundance: -
v_gene: TRBV7-9

CDR3nt: TGTGCCAGCAGTTTTGCCGGGACTAGCGGTTACAATGAGCAGTTCTTC
CDR3aa: CASSFAGTSGYNEQFF
d_gene: TRBD2
j_gene: TRBJ2-1
abundance: -
v_gene: TRBV28

CDR3nt: TGTGCCAGCAGCTTAGATGTCTACGAGCAGTACTTC
CDR3aa: CASSLDVYEQYF
d_gene: -
j_gene: TRBJ2-7
abundance: -
v_gene: TRBV7-8

CDR3nt: TGTGCCAGCAGCCAAGAAGGAACAGGACCCACCCCTAATGAAAAACTGTTTTTT
CDR3aa: CASSQEGTGPTPNEKLFF
d_gene: -
j_gene: TRBJ1-4
abundance: -
v_gene: TRBV14

CDR3nt: TGTGCCAGCAGTTTAACCCCCCCAGGGGGGCAAGAGACCCAGTACTTC
CDR3aa: CASSLTPPGGQETQYF
d_gene: -
j_gene: TRBJ2-5
abundance: -
v_gene: TRBV27

CDR3nt: TGTGCCAGCAGCCCTTGGAGCTCTGGAAACACCATATATTTT
CDR3aa: CASSPWSSGNTIYF
d_gene: -
j_gene: TRBJ1-3
abundance: -
v_gene: TRBV13

CDR3nt: TGTGCCAGCAGTGCCATCAGATATAGCAATCAGCCCCAGCATTTT
CDR3aa: CASSAIRYSNQPQHF
d_gene: -
j_gene: TRBJ1-5
abundance: -
v_gene: TRBV28

CDR3nt: TGTGCCAGCAGCCCGGGGACAGGGAAGTACTACGAGCAGTACTTC
CDR3aa: CASSPGTGKYYEQYF
d_gene: TRBD1
j_gene: TRBJ2-7
abundance: -
v_gene: TRBV7-6

CDR3nt: TGTGCCAGCAGTTTAGTACCCGGGACAGAAACAACTAATGAAAAACTGTTTTTT
CDR3aa: CASSLVPGTETTNEKLFF
d_gene: TRBD1
j_gene: TRBJ1-4
abundance: -
v_gene: TRBV28

CDR3nt: TGTGCCAGCAGCGCGGACGGATTGAACACCGGGGAGCTGTTTTTT
CDR3aa: CASSADGLNTGELFF
d_gene: -
j_gene: TRBJ2-2
abundance: -
v_gene: TRBV9

CDR3nt: TGCGCCAGCAGCTCCCTCCCAACGACTGAAGCTTTCTTT
CDR3aa: CASSSLPTTEAFF
d_gene: -
j_gene: TRBJ1-1
abundance: -
v_gene: TRBV5-1

CDR3nt: TGTGCCAGCAGCCTAAGGACTAGCCCAGCCGGGGAGCTGTTTTTT
CDR3aa: CASSLRTSPAGELFF
d_gene: TRBD2
j_gene: TRBJ2-2
abundance: once
v_gene: TRBV7-9

CDR3nt: TGCGCCAGCAGTCAAAACCAGCTAGCGGGAGGGTCTAACACCGGGGAGCTGTTTTTT
CDR3aa: CASSQNQLAGGSNTGELFF
d_gene: TRBD2
j_gene: TRBJ2-2
abundance: -
v_gene: TRBV23-1

CDR3nt: TGTGCCAGCAGCCTTAGCGGGGATACGCAGTATTTT
CDR3aa: CASSLSGDTQYF
d_gene: TRBD2
j_gene: TRBJ2-3
abundance: -
v_gene: TRBV11-3

CDR3nt: TGTGCCAGCAGTGAAGTTGGGCGGGGGAACTACAATGAGCAGTTCTTC
CDR3aa: CASSEVGRGNYNEQFF
d_gene: TRBD2
j_gene: TRBJ2-1
abundance: -
v_gene: TRBV6-1

CDR3nt: TGTGCCAGCAGCGTAGGCAGGACCGCTGAAGCTTTCTTT
CDR3aa: CASSVGRTAEAFF
d_gene: -
j_gene: TRBJ1-1
abundance: -
v_gene: TRBV9

CDR3nt: TGTGCCAGCAGTTGGGCGGGGGGCACTGGGGCCAACGTCCTGACTTTC
CDR3aa: CASSWAGGTGANVLTF
d_gene: TRBD2
j_gene: TRBJ2-6
abundance: once
v_gene: TRBV28

CDR3nt: TGTGCCAGCAAGTCGGCAGGGGCGAGGGACGAGCAGTACTTC
CDR3aa: CASKSAGARDEQYF
d_gene: -
j_gene: TRBJ2-7
abundance: -
v_gene: TRBV5-4

CDR3nt: TGTGCCAGCAGCTTGGCAGGGTTCAATGAAAAACTGTTTTTT
CDR3aa: CASSLAGFNEKLFF
d_gene: -
j_gene: TRBJ1-4
abundance: once
v_gene: TRBV5-6

CDR3nt: TGTGCCAGCAGTTTAGGCCTAACCCCCGGGAGGGCCTACGAGCAGTACTTC
CDR3aa: CASSLGLTPGRAYEQYF
d_gene: TRBD2
j_gene: TRBJ2-7
abundance: -
v_gene: TRBV28

CDR3nt: TGTGCCAGTAGTGTGGACGGGGGGCGCTTTAGGAATGAGCAGTTCTTC
CDR3aa: CASSVDGGRFRNEQFF
d_gene: -
j_gene: TRBJ2-1
abundance: -
v_gene: TRBV19

CDR3nt: TGTGCCAGCAGAGAACAGGGTGGCACCGGGGAGCTGTTTTTT
CDR3aa: CASREQGGTGELFF
d_gene: -
j_gene: TRBJ2-2
abundance: -
v_gene: TRBV28

CDR3nt: TGTGCCAGCAGCTCCTCCGGATATGGGAGTAATGAGCAGTTCTTC
CDR3aa: CASSSSGYGSNEQFF
d_gene: -
j_gene: TRBJ2-1
abundance: -
v_gene: TRBV7-2

CDR3nt: TGTGCCAGCAGTTTAGACAGGGGCCCCGGGGAGCTGTTTTTT
CDR3aa: CASSLDRGPGELFF
d_gene: TRBD1
j_gene: TRBJ2-2
abundance: -
v_gene: TRBV28

CDR3nt: TGTGCCAGCAGCTCCGCCTTGGTCGACGAGCAGTACTTC
CDR3aa: CASSSALVDEQYF
d_gene: -
j_gene: TRBJ2-7
abundance: -
v_gene: TRBV5-4

CDR3nt: TGTGCCAGCAGTGAAGGGGGTGTGGGCTACACCTTC
CDR3aa: CASSEGGVGYTF
d_gene: -
j_gene: TRBJ1-2
abundance: -
v_gene: TRBV27

CDR3nt: TGTGCCGTCTGTGAGCGGGCGCTCACAGATACGCAGTATTTT
CDR3aa: CAVCERALTDTQYF
d_gene: -
j_gene: TRBJ2-3
abundance: -
v_gene: TRBV10-3

CDR3nt: TGCGCCAGCAGCCCCGGGACAGGAACCTACGAGCAGTACTTC
CDR3aa: CASSPGTGTYEQYF
d_gene: TRBD1
j_gene: TRBJ2-7
abundance: -
v_gene: TRBV5-1

CDR3nt: TGTGCCAGCAGTGTTGGGGGTGAGCAGTACTTC
CDR3aa: CASSVGGEQYF
d_gene: -
j_gene: TRBJ2-7
abundance: -
v_gene: TRBV6-1